The subject of this entry is one TCR beta chain. This clonotype showed up just a few times. This receptor's antigen is unknown. No clone much larger than this one lies a single base away; base qualities are absent. The data originate from a study of T-cell memory formation after mild COVID-19 (dated by TCRdb to the early 2020s). With respect to the entire study: TCR sequence clusters from the two donors were largely donor specific. In a couple of donors, T-cell clones that expanded and contracted after mild COVID-19 were followed by sequencing TCRalpha and TCRbeta repertoires longitudinally. The cohort was made up of two young adult volunteers, one female and one male, who were previously healthy. Overall study outcomes, separate from this receptor: Clones that contracted from day 15 to 85 showed balanced CD4/CD8 phenotypes, whereas a second wave of clones that expanded from day 15 to 37 leaned towards CD4+. SARS-CoV-2 specificity of the second-wave clones peaking on day 37 was not confirmed. The study covered only a couple of mild cases, and larger cohorts including severe cases with pre-infection samples were considered necessary. Some responding clones were detected in pre-infection memory, suggesting pre-existing cross-reactive memory T cells joined the SARS-CoV-2 response. Contracting CD4+ clones were found mainly in CM and EM memory subsets, while CD8+ clones were enriched in EMRA.

The germline V gene gives CDR1 as ENHRY and CDR2 as SYGVKD. Spanning cysteine to phenylalanine, the CDR3 consists of 13 amino acids. CDR3 DNA is the only sequence kept; it has 39 bases, read in frame from the first base. V was cut back by 5 bases and J by 0 bases, leaving a gap of 6 bases between them. Ficoll-Paque density gradient centrifugation was used to isolate PBMCs. Sequencing relied on an Illumina NovaSeq 6000. cDNA libraries for TCRalpha and TCRbeta were prepared by 5'RACE using constant-segment primers, with sample barcodes and unique molecular identifiers added. Trizol reagent was used to extract RNA from every sample. Libraries were amplified in two PCR steps, with a second sample barcode and Illumina TruSeq adapters added in the second step. Libraries were sequenced on an Illumina NovaSeq with 2 x 150 bp paired-end reads. Under the source paper's analysis protocol: Reads were demultiplexed and collapsed into UMI-guided consensus sequences with migec v1.2.7. With mixcr v2.1.11, UMI consensuses were aligned to TRA and TRB V and J templates and assembled into clonotypes. Clonotypes were classified as expanded or contracted when called significant by both edgeR and NoisET, with noise models trained on biological replicates. edgeR calls used a false discovery rate-adjusted p below 0.01 and a log2 fold-change threshold of 1. As an exploratory analysis of dynamics, max-normalized trajectories of the 1000 most abundant clonotypes were examined with PCA combined with hierarchical clustering. Each responding clone was given a CD4 or CD8 phenotype based on the CD4+ and CD8+ repertoires, which had been sequenced separately. The public reads were run again by TCRdb, first through fastp at Q25 and then through MiXCR, and only productive beta chains were kept. Rows are unified per CDR3 protein, each entry keeping the most common DNA and genes. None of the V and J calls come from the authors' own analysis; TCRdb made them. Here the sample has hundreds of thousands of distinct CDR3 sequences; 20% occur a single time. The ten largest make up over 20% of the sample.

This TCR was recovered from a man younger than 35 who had mild COVID-19 (a few samples of this study predate the infection). The sample titles of this study are shuffled in the database, so cell type and time point are left out; the donor was told from shared clones. The sequencing sample was made of PBMCs or a T cell subset sorted from them (not recorded which). The chain employs TRBV10-3 and TRBJ2-3; confidence is insufficient to name the D gene. The DNA reads as follows: TGTGCCATCAGTCTAGGTAGCACAGATACGCAGTATTTT. This sequence encodes CAISLGSTDTQYF.